Presented here are 13 T cell receptor beta chains from one specimen sequenced in a study of identical twins. TCRdb reprocessed the 5' RACE reads with MiXCR, giving one entry per CDR3 protein. In the table there are fewer than 800,000 distinct CDR3 sequences, roughly 7.2% of which are singletons. These data were also reused for a study on yellow fever vaccine responses in identical twins.

Input material: PBMCs. The receptors shown here come from a woman under 30 in good health.

The V and J genes are TRBV3-1 and TRBJ1-1; 7 nucleotides align to TRBD1. The J segment lost 0 bases and the V segment lost 4 bases, leaving 5 bases of the junction unmatched. This CDR3 is built from 15 residues. Germline V gene data show CDR1 as LGHDT and CDR2 as YNNKEL (reference sequence). The CDR3 sequence: CASSPEGALNTEAFF. The CDR3, as DNA: TGTGCCAGCAGCCCGGAGGGGGCCCTGAACACTGAAGCTTTCTTT.

This rearrangement joins TRBV14 to TRBJ2-2; D gene ambiguous. The CDR3 is made up of 16 amino acids. Trimming shortened V by 1 base and J by 3 bases, and 12 bases separated the two germline ends. Germline CDR1 and CDR2: SGHDN and FVKESK. For the CDR3, the DNA is TGTGCCAGCAGCCAAGTAGTGGGCATTGACACCGGGGAGCTGTTTTTT. Its translation is CASSQVVGIDTGELFF.

The sample holds a few counts of this clonotype. V is TRBV3-1 and J is TRBJ2-1; the D gene could be TRBD1 or TRBD2 (6 bases each). From germline, CDR1 is LGHDT and CDR2 YNNKEL (reference sequence). The CDR3 totals 14 residues. The V gene lost 7 bases and the J gene lost 10 bases, with 20 bases spanning the gap. The CDR3: CASKKGDNREEQFF. In nucleotides, the CDR3 is TGTGCCAGCAAGAAGGGGGACAACCGGGAGGAGCAGTTCTTC.

This clonotype was observed a few times. The chain employs TRBV3-1 and TRBJ2-1; D not certain. With 7 bases removed from V and 0 bases from J, the gap between germline ends came to 10 bases. Germline CDR1 reads LGHDT; CDR2 reads YNNKEL (reference sequence). CDR3 length: 14 amino acids. The CDR3 sequence: CASTQSSSYNEQFF. The CDR3 coding sequence is TGTGCCAGCACGCAGAGCAGCTCCTACAATGAGCAGTTCTTC.

This clonotype was detected a few times. CDR3 sequence reads: CATSDLASSGSSEQFF. The CDR3 DNA sequence: TGTGCCACCAGTGATTTGGCCTCTAGCGGGAGTTCTGAGCAGTTCTTC. This chain uses TRBV24-1 with TRBJ2-1; 10 bases line up with TRBD2. The ends lost 0 bases at V and 9 bases at J; junction bases unmatched: 7. This CDR3 has 16 amino acids. The germline CDR1 and CDR2 sequences are KGHDR and SFDVKD.

This clonotype was detected ten times or more. The rearrangement uses TRBV5-1 and TRBJ1-1; D unclear. Trimming removed 2 bases from V and 0 bases from J, with 8 bases in between. The CDR3 consists of 14 residues. CDR1 is SGHRS and CDR2 is YFSETQ in the germline V gene. CDR3 amino acids: CASSFSSMNTEAFF. As DNA, the CDR3 is TGCGCCAGCAGCTTCAGCAGCATGAACACTGAAGCTTTCTTT.

This clonotype was observed a handful of times. The V gene is TRBV6-2 or TRBV6-3, the J gene TRBJ2-1; 8 nucleotides match TRBD2. The CDR3 sequence is 16 residues long. V shed 2 bases, J shed 8 bases, and the junction held 11 bases outside the gene matches. Germline values: CDR1 MNHEY, CDR2 SVGEGT. The CDR3 nucleotides are TGTGCCAGCAGTTACCGGGGACTAGGGAGCCGGGATGAGCAGTTCTTC. Translation gives CASSYRGLGSRDEQFF.

At least ten counts were recorded for this clonotype. The rearrangement uses TRBV4-1 and TRBJ2-1; D may correspond to TRBD1 or TRBD2 (5 bases each). Germline V lookup: CDR1 MGHRA, CDR2 YSYEKL. The CDR3 totals 15 residues. V lost 0 bases and J 8 bases, leaving 14 bases between the germline ends. CDR3 nucleotides: TGCGCCAGCAGCCAAGAAGGGGACCCCTGGGATGAGCAGTTCTTC. It translates to CASSQEGDPWDEQFF.

The chain recombines TRBV19 with TRBJ2-7, with 10 bases matching TRBD1. CDR1 and CDR2 (germline): LNHDA, SQIVND (reference sequence). The CDR3 has 16 residues. Germline trimming cut 1 base from V and 6 bases from J; bases unmatched to any gene: 9. The CDR3 spells CASSIADRGRVSEQYV. The CDR3 region has the DNA TGTGCCAGTAGTATAGCTGACAGGGGGCGAGTATCCGAGCAGTACGTC.

The chain employs TRBV4-1 and TRBJ1-2; TRBD1 matches at 10 bases. The CDR3 length is 15 residues. J gave up 7 bases and V 3 bases, and 8 bases lay outside the gene matches. Germline V gives CDR1 MGHRA, CDR2 YSYEKL. CDR3 DNA sequence: TGCGCCAGCAGCCAGCCGGGACAGGGGCGCAGTGGCTACACCTTC. This codes for CASSQPGQGRSGYTF.

This clonotype has more than one count but fewer than ten. CDR3 nucleotides: TGTGCCAGCAGTTCCGCCGGGAGGAGCTTGGATGAGCAGTTCTTC. Translation: CASSSAGRSLDEQFF. The chain recombines TRBV27 with TRBJ2-1; 7 bases align to TRBD2. Germline V gives CDR1 MNHEY, CDR2 SMNVEV (reference sequence). V dropped 4 bases and J dropped 8; count of bases not matched to a gene: 11. CDR3 size: 15 residues.

There are many counts of this clonotype. V and J are TRBV27 and TRBJ1-1; D is perhaps TRBD1 (6 bases). The CDR3 length is 15 residues. Trimming shortened V by 3 bases and J by 2 bases, and 13 bases separated the two germline ends. CDR1 and CDR2 from the germline V gene are MNHEY and SMNVEV (reference sequence). CDR3 DNA: TGTGCCAGCAGTTTCCGACAGGAGGCTAACACTGAAGCTTTCTTT. Its translation: CASSFRQEANTEAFF.

Only a few counts were recorded for this clonotype. The rearrangement joins TRBV6-1 to TRBJ1-1, with TRBD1 matching 8 bases. Looked up from germline, CDR1 is MNHNS and CDR2 is SASEGT. This CDR3 comprises 14 residues. J was trimmed by 7 bases and V by 5 bases; bases with no gene match: 9. CDR3 sequence reads: CASSPTNDRGEAFF. DNA for the CDR3: TGTGCCAGCAGTCCAACCAACGACAGGGGTGAAGCTTTCTTT.